The clone carrying this TCR beta chain was seen only once. This CDR3 spans 13 amino acids. V dropped 7 bases and J dropped 2; count of bases not matched to a gene: 4. Germline V CDR1 and CDR2: MNHNY, SVGAGI (reference sequence). The data were obtained in a study of cytomegalovirus exposure and HLA in healthy donors. The PCR ran on 60 Vbeta and 13 Jbeta primers. Sequencing used immunoSEQ multiplex PCR; TCRdb keeps in-frame clones, though not all of them. The table lists roughly 100,000 clones, about three quarters of them singletons, with approximately 5.6% in the top ten. Material: PBMCs. This TCR was recovered from a young man in good health and CMV-seropositive. The rearrangement uses TRBV6-6 and TRBJ1-1; TRBD1 agrees at 7 bases. Written as DNA, the CDR3 is TGTGCCAGCACACAGGGGCTTAACACTGAAGCTTTCTTT. It encodes CASTQGLNTEAFF.